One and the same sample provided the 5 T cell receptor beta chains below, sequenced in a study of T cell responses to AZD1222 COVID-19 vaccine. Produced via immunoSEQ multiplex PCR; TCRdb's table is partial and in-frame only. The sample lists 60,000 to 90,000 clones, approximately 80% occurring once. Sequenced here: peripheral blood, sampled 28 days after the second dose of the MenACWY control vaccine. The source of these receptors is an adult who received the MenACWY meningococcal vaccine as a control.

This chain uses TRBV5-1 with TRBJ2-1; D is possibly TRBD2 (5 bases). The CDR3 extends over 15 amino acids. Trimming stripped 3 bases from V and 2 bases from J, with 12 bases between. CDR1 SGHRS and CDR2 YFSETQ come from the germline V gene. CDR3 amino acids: CASSSQADPYNEQFF. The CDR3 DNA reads TGCGCCAGCAGCTCCCAAGCGGATCCCTACAATGAGCAGTTCTTC.

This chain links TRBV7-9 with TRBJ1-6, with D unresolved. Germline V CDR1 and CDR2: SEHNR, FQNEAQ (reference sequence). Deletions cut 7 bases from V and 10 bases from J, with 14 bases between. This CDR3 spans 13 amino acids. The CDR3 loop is CASTQGPGSPLHF. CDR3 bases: TGTGCCAGCACGCAAGGGCCAGGATCACCCCTCCACTTT.

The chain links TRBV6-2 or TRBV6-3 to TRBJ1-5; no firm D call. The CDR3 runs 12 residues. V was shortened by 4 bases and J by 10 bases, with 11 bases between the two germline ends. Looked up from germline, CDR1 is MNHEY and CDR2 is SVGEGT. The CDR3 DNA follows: TGTGCCAGCAGTTTCCCCCAGGCACCCCAGCATTTT. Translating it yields CASSFPQAPQHF.

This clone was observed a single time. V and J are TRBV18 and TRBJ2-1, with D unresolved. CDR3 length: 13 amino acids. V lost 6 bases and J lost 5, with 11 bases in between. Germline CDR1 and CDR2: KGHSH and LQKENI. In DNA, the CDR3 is TGTGCCAGCTCCCTATTCCAGAACAATGAGCAGTTCTTC. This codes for CASSLFQNNEQFF. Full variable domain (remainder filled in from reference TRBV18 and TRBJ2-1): NAGVMQNPRHLVRRRGQEARLRCSPMKGHSHVYWYRQLPEEGLKFMVYLQKENIIDESGMPKERFSAEFPKEGPSILRIQQVVRGDSAAYFCASSLFQNNEQFFGPGTRLTVL.

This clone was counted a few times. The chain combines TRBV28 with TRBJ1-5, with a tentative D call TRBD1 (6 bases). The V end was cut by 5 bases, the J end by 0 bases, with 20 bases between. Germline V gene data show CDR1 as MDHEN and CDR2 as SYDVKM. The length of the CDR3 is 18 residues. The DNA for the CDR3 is TGTGCCAGCAGTCGATATTCGGACAGTGAGTATAGCAATCAGCCCCAGCATTTT. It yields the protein CASSRYSDSEYSNQPQHF. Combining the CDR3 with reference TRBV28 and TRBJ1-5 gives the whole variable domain DVKVTQSSRYLVKRTGEKVFLECVQDMDHENMFWYRQDPGLGLRLIYFSYDVKMKEKGDIPEGYSVSREKKERFSLILESASTNQTSMYLCASSRYSDSEYSNQPQHFGDGTRLSIL.